A single sample is the source of the 3 T cell receptor beta chains below, sequenced in a study of blood T cell repertoires in COVID-19. Produced via immunoSEQ multiplex PCR; TCRdb's table is partial and in-frame only. The sample comprises about 15,000 clones, 80% to 90% of which are singletons, and 35% rests with the top ten. Sequencing was carried out using peripheral blood. All receptors derive from a man between 65 and 80 years old in a cohort sampled during active COVID-19.

This sequence joins TRBV27 and TRBJ2-5; 11 bases are shared with TRBD2. CDR1 MNHEY and CDR2 SMNVEV come from the germline V gene (reference sequence). The CDR3 has 15 amino acids. V trimming: 6 bases; J trimming: 7 bases; junction bases outside the gene matches: 10. The CDR3 region is CASSPGTSGPGTQYF. CDR3 DNA: TGTGCCAGCAGCCCTGGGACTAGCGGTCCCGGGACCCAGTACTTC.

The chain joins TRBV20-1 to TRBJ2-2, with TRBD2 as a possible D gene (6 bases). CDR3 size: 15 residues. Trimming removed 3 bases from V and 1 base from J, with 12 bases in between. CDR1 and CDR2 (germline): DFQATT, SNEGSKA (reference sequence). The CDR3 spells CSASWGRRNTGELFF. The CDR3 DNA reads TGCAGTGCTAGTTGGGGGAGGAGGAACACCGGGGAGCTGTTTTTT.

The chain combines TRBV5-1 with TRBJ2-5, with unresolved D. The V end lost 4 bases, the J end lost 2 bases, and 15 bases lay between the germline ends. The CDR3 length is 15 residues. Germline CDR1 reads SGHRS; CDR2 reads YFSETQ. The CDR3 loop reads CASSNGMAGQETQYF. In DNA form, the CDR3 reads TGCGCCAGCAGCAATGGCATGGCAGGACAAGAGACCCAGTACTTC.